These T cell receptor beta chains were read from a single sample in a study of T cell responses to AZD1222 COVID-19 vaccine. The repertoire was sequenced with immunoSEQ multiplex PCR; TCRdb's copy has only in-frame clones and lacks some. The sample includes roughly 100,000 clones, approximately 91% seen only once; the top ten take roughly 20%. The source was peripheral blood, collected on day 0 of AZD1222 vaccination. These receptors originate from an adult in good health. The CDR3 runs from the conserved cysteine through the conserved F or W. Fields, in order: clone size, J gene, CDR3 length, V gene, D gene, CDR3 DNA, CDR3 protein. A D gene is named only where the DNA matches it firmly. For some rows the clone size is stated as once, few or many, or as a class when expanded; others skip it.

.,TRBJ2-7,14,TRBV11-3,TRBD1,TGTGCCAGCAGCTTAGGGACAGGGGGATACGAGCAGTACTTC,CASSLGTGGYEQYF
.,TRBJ1-4,14,TRBV27,TRBD1,TGTGCCAGCAGTGCCAGGGGGCATTTGGGAAAACTGTTTTTT,CASSARGHLGKLFF
.,TRBJ1-4,14,TRBV29-1,.,TGCAGCGTTGAAAGTTACAGGGAGGATGAAAAACTGTTTTTT,CSVESYREDEKLFF
.,TRBJ2-7,15,TRBV5-1,.,TGCGCCAGCAGCCAGCTTCCGGACAGAGCTTACGAGCAGTACTTC,CASSQLPDRAYEQYF
once,TRBJ1-2,14,TRBV7-9,.,TGTGCCAGCAGCTTAGTTGCGGCAGGGGATGGCTACACCTTC,CASSLVAAGDGYTF
.,TRBJ1-1,15,TRBV10-2,.,TGCGCCAGCAGTGACTTGGGCAGGGAAGGGGTTAAGGCTTTCTTT,CASSDLGREGVKAFF
.,TRBJ1-4,14,TRBV29-1,.,TGCAGCGTTGACCCGACAGCAACTAATGAAAAACTGTTTTTT,CSVDPTATNEKLFF
.,TRBJ2-3,15,TRBV5-5,.,TGTGCCAGCATCCAGGACGGAACTAGCACAGATACGCAGTATTTT,CASIQDGTSTDTQYF
few,TRBJ1-2,15,TRBV5-1,TRBD1,TGCGCCAGCAGCTTGGGGAGGACAGGGAACTATGGCTACACCTTC,CASSLGRTGNYGYTF
.,TRBJ2-6,14,TRBV9,.,TGTGCCAGCAGCCCCCAGGAAGGGGCCAACGTCCTGACTTTC,CASSPQEGANVLTF
.,TRBJ2-3,17,TRBV27,TRBD2,TGTGCCAGCAGTTTATCGCAACTAGCGGGGGGCGCGGATACGCAGTATTTT,CASSLSQLAGGADTQYF
once,TRBJ2-4,18,TRBV28,TRBD1,TGTGCCAGCAGCCCAGGGACAGGGAAGAGTCAAACCAAAAACATTCAGTACTTC,CASSPGTGKSQTKNIQYF
.,TRBJ1-2,14,TRBV10-2,TRBD1,TGCGCCAGCAGACCGACAGGGGGAAACTATGGCTACACCTTC,CASRPTGGNYGYTF
.,TRBJ2-1,15,TRBV6-5,TRBD2,TGTGCCAGCACCACCCGGGGGGGCTCCTACAATGAGCAGTTCTTC,CASTTRGGSYNEQFF
.,TRBJ1-2,13,TRBV9,.,TGTGCCAGCAGCGTAGAACAATCCTATGGCTACACCTTC,CASSVEQSYGYTF
.,TRBJ1-6,13,TRBV27,.,TGTGCCAGCAGTTTGGGGTTTGATTCACCCCTCCACTTT,CASSLGFDSPLHF
once,TRBJ1-4,13,TRBV27,.,TGTGCCAGCAGTTTATCTTGGGGCGGCGAACTGTTTTTT,CASSLSWGGELFF
few,TRBJ1-4,15,TRBV7-6,.,TGTGCCAGCAGCTTAGGTCGGGAGGCTAATGAAAAACTGTTTTTT,CASSLGREANEKLFF
.,TRBJ2-3,15,TRBV24-1,TRBD1,TGTGCCACCAGTGCCCGGGACAGGGGGTCAGATACGCAGTATTTT,CATSARDRGSDTQYF
.,TRBJ1-1,13,TRBV7-2,.,TGTGCCAGCAGCTTAAGGAGAAACACTGAAGCTTTCTTT,CASSLRRNTEAFF
once,TRBJ2-1,18,TRBV7-6,TRBD2,TGTGCCAGCAGCTTAGCTACGTCCAGCGGGGACTCCTACAATGAGCAGTTCTTC,CASSLATSSGDSYNEQFF
.,TRBJ1-5,13,TRBV30,.,TGTGCCTGGAGTGAAGACAGCAATCAGCCCCAGCATTTT,CAWSEDSNQPQHF
.,TRBJ2-3,13,TRBV6-5,.,TGTGCCAGCACCGTGGGGGGAAAAGATACGCAGTATTTT,CASTVGGKDTQYF
.,TRBJ2-1,15,TRBV9,.,TGTGCCAGCAGCGGCGGTGGGGGGGCCGTCGATGAGCAGTTCTTC,CASSGGGGAVDEQFF
.,TRBJ1-2,13,TRBV2,.,TGTGCCAGCAGTGAGGGCAGGAGGTATGGCTACACCTTC,CASSEGRRYGYTF
.,TRBJ1-2,12,TRBV27,.,TGTGCCAGCAGAGTATGGGGGCCGAACTACACCTTC,CASRVWGPNYTF
.,TRBJ2-5,13,TRBV3-1/TRBV3-2,.,TGTGCCAGCAGCGCTGGGACGGTAGGGACCCAGTACTTC,CASSAGTVGTQYF
.,TRBJ2-7,13,TRBV12-5,TRBD1,TGTGCTAGTGGTTTGGACAGGGGCGACGAGCAGTACTTC,CASGLDRGDEQYF
once,TRBJ2-1,15,TRBV7-6,TRBD2,TGTGCCAGCAGCCCCCTTGCGGGGGGATACAATGAGCAGTTCTTC,CASSPLAGGYNEQFF
.,TRBJ2-2,14,TRBV2,.,TGTGCCAGCAGTGAACGGGAGAACTCCGGGGAGCTGTTTTTT,CASSERENSGELFF
once,TRBJ1-2,17,TRBV27,TRBD1,TGTGCCAGCAGTTTAACTTGGGACAGGGGGAAAAACTATGGCTACACCTTC,CASSLTWDRGKNYGYTF
.,TRBJ1-1,14,TRBV15,.,TGTGCCACCAGCAGAGCCGGTCTGAACACTGAAGCTTTCTTT,CATSRAGLNTEAFF
.,TRBJ1-2,16,TRBV7-3,.,TGTGCCAGCAGCCCCCTGGGAGGGTTCCTAAACTATGGCTACACCTTC,CASSPLGGFLNYGYTF
.,TRBJ2-1,13,TRBV15,.,TGTGCCACCAGCAGAGTGGTTAACAATGAGCAGTTCTTC,CATSRVVNNEQFF
few,TRBJ2-2,13,TRBV5-1,.,TGCGCCAGCAGCTTGCAGGGCACCGGGGAGCTGTTTTTT,CASSLQGTGELFF
.,TRBJ2-1,15,TRBV6-6,.,TGTGCCAGCAGTTACTCGCCAGGCCCGGGGAATGAGCAGTTCTTC,CASSYSPGPGNEQFF
.,TRBJ2-3,16,TRBV12-5,TRBD1,TGTGCTAGTGGTCTACCGAGGACAGGGCCGGAGGATACGCAGTATTTT,CASGLPRTGPEDTQYF
.,TRBJ2-1,16,TRBV13,.,TGTGCCAGCAGCCCTCAAGCCGGGAGCTCCTACAATGAGCAGTTCTTC,CASSPQAGSSYNEQFF
.,TRBJ2-1,15,TRBV2,TRBD1,TGTGCCAGCAGCCTGGACAGGGGGTTTCGAAATGAGCAGTTCTTC,CASSLDRGFRNEQFF
.,TRBJ2-3,16,TRBV3-1/TRBV3-2,.,TGTGCCAGCAGCCGACTAACCGGGACTCTCACAGATACGCAGTATTTT,CASSRLTGTLTDTQYF
.,TRBJ2-7,13,TRBV7-2,TRBD1,TGTGCCAGCAGCACACAGGGGGCCTACGAGCAGTACTTC,CASSTQGAYEQYF
.,TRBJ1-4,16,TRBV15,.,TGTGCCACCAGCCCAGGGTGGGGGGGGCAGAATGAAAAACTGTTTTTT,CATSPGWGGQNEKLFF
once,TRBJ2-1,15,TRBV4-1,.,TGCGCCAGCAGCCAGCTGCGGAGGGGTTACAATGAGCAGTTCTTC,CASSQLRRGYNEQFF
.,TRBJ2-2,16,TRBV14,.,TGTGCCAGCAGCCACCGGACCCTTACGAACACCGGGGAGCTGTTTTTT,CASSHRTLTNTGELFF
.,TRBJ2-7,11,TRBV11-2,.,TGTGCCAGCAGCTTACGGTACGAGCAGTACTTC,CASSLRYEQYF
.,TRBJ2-3,16,TRBV2,.,TGTGCCAGCAGTGTCCTAGTGGGGGGGCCTTTAGATACGCAGTATTTT,CASSVLVGGPLDTQYF
.,TRBJ1-1,16,TRBV10-3,.,TGTGCCATCAGTGAGTGGGGAATAGGAGGGCGGACTGAAGCTTTCTTT,CAISEWGIGGRTEAFF
once,TRBJ1-2,11,TRBV20-1,.,TGCAGTGCTGCTACCGCGATGGGATTCACCTTC,CSAATAMGFTF
.,TRBJ1-3,17,TRBV4-1,.,TGCGCCAGCAGCCAAAAGAGCCCCGTTTACTCTGGAAACACCATATATTTT,CASSQKSPVYSGNTIYF
.,TRBJ2-7,15,TRBV27,.,TGTGCCAGCAGTTCTAGTGGGGGGGCCTTCTACGAGCAGTACTTC,CASSSSGGAFYEQYF
.,TRBJ2-3,15,TRBV5-1,.,TGCGCCAGCAGCTTGGTACAGTCACGCACAGATACGCAGTATTTT,CASSLVQSRTDTQYF
once,TRBJ2-7,14,TRBV10-3,.,TGTGCCATCAGTAGTGCGAGTGGGGGCTACGAGCAGTACTTC,CAISSASGGYEQYF
.,TRBJ2-2,16,TRBV7-2,TRBD1,TGTGCCAGCAGCTTAGCCGGGACAGGGGTCGGCGGGGAGCTGTTTTTT,CASSLAGTGVGGELFF
.,TRBJ2-6,15,TRBV19,.,TGTGCCAGTAGTAGGGATCTGGGGGGGGCCAACGTCCTGACTTTC,CASSRDLGGANVLTF
.,TRBJ1-1,15,TRBV5-1,TRBD1,TGCGCCAGCAGCACGCCCCAGGGGGTCGGCACTGAAGCTTTCTTT,CASSTPQGVGTEAFF
.,TRBJ2-2,14,TRBV5-4,.,TGTGCCAGCAGCCCGGACCTGAACACCGGGGAGCTGTTTTTT,CASSPDLNTGELFF
.,TRBJ1-2,16,TRBV27,TRBD1,TGTGCCAGCAGCTCCCAGCAGGGGGCCAACTACTATGGCTACACCTTC,CASSSQQGANYYGYTF
once,TRBJ1-1,15,TRBV4-1,TRBD1,TGCGCCAGCAGCCAATTCGGACAGGGGAACACTGAAGCTTTCTTT,CASSQFGQGNTEAFF
.,TRBJ2-3,16,TRBV7-7,.,TGTGCTAGCAGCTTAGGTCCAAACCCTAGCACAGATACGCAGTATTTT,CASSLGPNPSTDTQYF
.,TRBJ1-2,19,TRBV7-2,TRBD1,TGTGCCAGCAGCTCCCAACGACAGGGTCATTTCTCCGCCTATTATGGCTACACCTTC,CASSSQRQGHFSAYYGYTF